Following are 5 T cell receptor beta chains from one sample sequenced in a study of lymphopenia after photon versus proton radiotherapy (dated by TCRdb to between 2019 and 2020). The library came from the immunoSEQ multiplex PCR assay. Held by TCRdb, this immuneACCESS table contains in-frame sequences only and omits some clones. Under half of the omission traces to an unresolved V gene where checked; the cause of the rest is unknown. Across this sample there are approximately 9,100 clones, with around 88% seen only once. The ten largest clones represent 20% to 25% of the sample. The material sequenced was peripheral blood, taken from a patient treated with photon-based radiotherapy. The receptors stem from a man aged 80 or over with cholangiocarcinoma.

This chain links TRBV6-6 with TRBJ1-1; D gene unclear. V lost 0 bases and J lost 8, with 7 bases in between. Germline V gene sequence: CDR1 MNHNY, CDR2 SVGAGI (reference sequence). The CDR3 is 12 residues long. The CDR3 loop reads CASSYSRVEAFF. CDR3 bases: TGTGCCAGCAGTTACTCGAGGGTAGAAGCTTTCTTT.

The rearrangement uses TRBV4-2 and TRBJ2-7; TRBD1 matches 9 bases. J was trimmed by 4 bases and V by 5 bases; bases with no gene match: 15. The CDR3 contains 17 residues. Germline loops: CDR1 LGHNA, CDR2 YNFKEQ. CDR3 amino acids: CASSGSGTGILQYEQYF. CDR3 sequence (DNA): TGTGCCAGCAGCGGATCCGGGACAGGGATCCTGCAATACGAGCAGTACTTC.

This chain links TRBV4-2 with TRBJ1-2; a possible D gene is TRBD1 (5 bases). The ends were cut back, 0 bases at V and 7 bases at J, with 21 bases in the middle. The CDR3 totals 17 residues. Germline CDR1 reads LGHNA; CDR2 reads YNFKEQ. The CDR3 region has the DNA TGTGCCAGCAGCCAAGATGGCAGGGTGGGAAAAGATTTTGGCTACACCTTC. Protein sequence: CASSQDGRVGKDFGYTF.

V is TRBV7-6 and J is TRBJ1-1, with D uncertain. This CDR3 comprises 14 residues. V was cut by 1 base and J by 1 base, with 7 bases left in between. CDR1 and CDR2 from the germline V gene are SGHVS and FNYEAQ. The CDR3 DNA reads as TGTGCCAGCAGCTTAGGCGGAGGGAACACTGAAGCTTTCTTT. Encoded protein: CASSLGGGNTEAFF. The full variable domain, in which reference TRBV7-6 and TRBJ1-1 provide the parts outside the CDR3, is GAGVSQSPRYKVTKRGQDVALRCDPISGHVSLYWYRQALGQGPEFLTYFNYEAQQDKSGLPNDRFSAERPEGSISTLTIQRTEQRDSAMYRCASSLGGGNTEAFFGQGTRLTVV.

To note about this clone: Other DNA sequences within the sample encode an identical CDR3. This chain connects TRBV7-9 to TRBJ1-1; D is unclear. V was trimmed by 2 bases and J by 3 bases, leaving 7 bases between them. Germline CDR1 SEHNR, CDR2 FQNEAQ (reference sequence). This CDR3 region has 13 residues. DNA for the CDR3: TGTGCCAGCAGCTTACGAGGATACACTGAAGCTTTCTTT. This translates into CASSLRGYTEAFF.